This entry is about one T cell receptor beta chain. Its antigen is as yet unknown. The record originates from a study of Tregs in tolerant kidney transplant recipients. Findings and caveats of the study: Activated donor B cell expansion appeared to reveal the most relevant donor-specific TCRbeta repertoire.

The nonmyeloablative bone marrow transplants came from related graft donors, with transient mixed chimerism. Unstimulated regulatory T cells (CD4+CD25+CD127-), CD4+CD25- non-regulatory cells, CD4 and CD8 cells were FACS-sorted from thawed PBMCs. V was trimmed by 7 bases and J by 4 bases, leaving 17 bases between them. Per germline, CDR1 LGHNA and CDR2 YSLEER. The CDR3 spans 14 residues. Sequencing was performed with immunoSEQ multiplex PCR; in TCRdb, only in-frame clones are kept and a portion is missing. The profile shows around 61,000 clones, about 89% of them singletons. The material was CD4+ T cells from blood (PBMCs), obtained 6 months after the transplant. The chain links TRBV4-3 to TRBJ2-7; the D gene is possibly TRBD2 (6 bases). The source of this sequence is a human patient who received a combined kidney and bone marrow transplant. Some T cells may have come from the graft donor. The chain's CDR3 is CASNRKNGGYEQYF. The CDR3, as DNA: TGCGCCAGCAACCGAAAGAACGGGGGTTACGAGCAGTACTTC.